This T cell receptor beta chain stems from a study of blood T cell repertoires in COVID-19. In the original workflow: Reference gene primers were amplified, and this amplification served to estimate nucleated cell counts. Method: immunoSEQ multiplex PCR; TCRdb's copy keeps in-frame clones and lacks some. That table gives V, J and clone size, and the DNA gave D and trimming. This sample yields about 260,000 clones, of which 85% to 90% are seen a single time; approximately 1.4% belongs to the top ten. The germline V gene encodes CDR1 ENHRY and CDR2 SYGVKD. The ends lost 10 bases at V and 2 bases at J; junction bases unmatched: 6. The CDR3 is 13 amino acids.

The chain uses TRBV10-3 and TRBJ2-5; 8 bases align to TRBD2. Material for sequencing was peripheral blood. The origin of this receptor is a woman aged 40 to 50 who had recovered from COVID-19. DNA for the CDR3: TGTGCCACCGCGGGGGGTAAACAAGAGACCCAGTACTTC. Encoded protein: CATAGGKQETQYF.